The 30 T cell receptor beta chains below were found in one sample sequenced in a study of blood T cell repertoires in COVID-19. Some clones are missing from TCRdb's copy, which holds only in-frame ones; the method was immunoSEQ multiplex PCR. The table lists roughly 52,000 clones, 82% of them singletons. What was sequenced was peripheral blood. The receptor source for this set is a man aged 80 or over with COVID-19, enrolled during active disease.

This clone was seen only once. The rearrangement links TRBV5-1 to TRBJ2-7, with 10 positions matching TRBD2. The CDR3 extends over 16 amino acids. V lost 0 bases, J lost 1 base, and 4 bases stayed unmatched. In germline, CDR1 is SGHRS, CDR2 YFSETQ. This chain's CDR3 is CASSLGVAGGSYEQYV. CDR3 DNA sequence: TGCGCCAGCAGCTTGGGGGTAGCGGGAGGATCCTACGAGCAGTACGTC.

This chain joins TRBV5-1 and TRBJ1-1; tentative D call: TRBD1 (6 bases). Germline V CDR1 and CDR2: SGHRS, YFSETQ. The CDR3 covers 13 residues. Trimming removed 8 bases at V and 0 bases at J, with 11 bases between. The CDR3 region is CASRQEMNTEAFF. For the CDR3, the DNA is TGCGCCAGTCGACAGGAGATGAACACTGAAGCTTTCTTT.

The chain employs TRBV19 and TRBJ1-1, with no clear D. V was shortened by 3 bases and J by 4 bases, with 9 bases between the two germline ends. The CDR3 length is 13 residues. Germline values: CDR1 LNHDA, CDR2 SQIVND (reference sequence). The CDR3 loop is CASSMGRATEAFF. The CDR3 DNA follows: TGTGCCAGTAGTATGGGGAGGGCCACTGAAGCTTTCTTT.

V gene TRBV7-9 combines with J gene TRBJ1-1, with 7 bases aligning to TRBD1. The germline CDR1 and CDR2 sequences are SEHNR and FQNEAQ (reference sequence). The length of the CDR3 is 14 residues. V dropped 0 bases and J dropped 4; count of bases not matched to a gene: 2. CDR3: CASSLARTGTEAFF. CDR3 in DNA: TGTGCCAGCAGCTTAGCCCGGACAGGCACTGAAGCTTTCTTT. The full variable domain, completed using reference TRBV7-9 and TRBJ1-1, is DTGVSQNPRHKITKRGQNVTFRCDPISEHNRLYWYRQTLGQGPEFLTYFQNEAQLEKSRLLSDRFSAERPKGSFSTLEIQRTEQGDSAMYLCASSLARTGTEAFFGQGTRLTVV.

This chain joins TRBV7-2 and TRBJ2-2; TRBD2 agrees at 14 bases. In germline, CDR1 is SGHTA, CDR2 FQGNSA. With V trimmed by 5 bases and J by 0 bases, 8 bases remained unmatched. The CDR3 is 19 amino acids. Here the CDR3 DNA reads TGTGCCAGCAGCCATGGACTAGCGGGGGGCCCTACGAACACCGGGGAGCTGTTTTTT. It codes for CASSHGLAGGPTNTGELFF.

The rearrangement joins TRBV4-3 to TRBJ1-5; 12 bases map to TRBD1. V dropped 0 bases and J dropped 6; count of bases not matched to a gene: 18. This CDR3 contains 21 residues. Germline V lookup: CDR1 LGHNA, CDR2 YSLEER. DNA of the CDR3: TGCGCCAGCAGCCAAGAATTTGGGACCCCCCGGGACAGGGGGCGCGTTCAGCCCCAGCATTTT. Its protein is CASSQEFGTPRDRGRVQPQHF.

CDR3: CASSLVAPAGYTF. CDR3 nucleotides: TGTGCCAGCAGCTTAGTAGCGCCAGCTGGCTACACCTTC. The chain couples TRBV7-9 to TRBJ1-2; D remains ambiguous. CDR1 and CDR2 from the germline V gene are SEHNR and FQNEAQ (reference sequence). V was trimmed by 1 base and J by 7 bases, leaving 10 bases between them. The CDR3 spans 13 residues.

The chain has TRBV5-5 and TRBJ1-5; the D gene is possibly TRBD1 (5 bases). V was pared by 0 bases and J by 3 bases, with 10 bases between. Germline loops: CDR1 SGHKS, CDR2 YYEKEE (reference sequence). This CDR3 is 15 amino acids long. CDR3 DNA sequence: TGTGCCAGCAGCTTGGTCGGAGGGGTCAATCAGCCCCAGCATTTT. Its protein product is CASSLVGGVNQPQHF.

The rearrangement joins TRBV6-1 to TRBJ2-3, with 8 bases lining up with TRBD1. Germline loops: CDR1 MNHNS, CDR2 SASEGT. The V segment lost 4 bases and the J segment 0 bases; nucleotides outside the gene matches: 6. This CDR3 contains 16 residues. This CDR3 reads CASSAQGAGSTDTQYF. The CDR3 DNA reads as TGTGCCAGCAGTGCTCAGGGGGCGGGGAGCACAGATACGCAGTATTTT.

With regard to this clone: Other DNA sequences in this specimen translate into the identical CDR3. The rearrangement joins TRBV7-3 to TRBJ2-5; D is perhaps TRBD2 (5 bases). The germline V gene encodes CDR1 SGHTA and CDR2 FQGTGA. Trimming pared 5 bases from V and 4 bases from J, leaving 11 bases between. This CDR3 is 13 amino acids long. The CDR3 region is CASSLDYSETQYF. CDR3 in DNA: TGTGCCAGCAGCCTTGACTACTCAGAGACCCAGTACTTC.

This clone has a single count. The chain carries TRBV4-3 and TRBJ2-7; 8 positions agree with TRBD1. J lost 3 bases, V lost 0 bases, and 10 bases had no gene match. This CDR3 contains 17 residues. Germline CDR1 LGHNA, CDR2 YSLEER. The CDR3 DNA reads TGCGCCAGCAGCCAAGAAGCCGGGGCAGGGGGCTTCTACGAGCAGTACTTC. Its translation is CASSQEAGAGGFYEQYF.

The chain has TRBV6-2 or TRBV6-3 and TRBJ2-1; 15 bases match TRBD2. V lost 2 bases to trimming and J lost 13 bases; unmatched junction nucleotides: 3. Germline V gene lookup returns CDR1 MNHEY and CDR2 SVGEGT. The CDR3 totals 14 residues. The CDR3 spells CASSYGLAGGHQFF. The CDR3 coding sequence is TGTGCCAGCAGTTACGGACTAGCGGGGGGGCATCAGTTCTTC.

The gene calls are TRBV10-1 and TRBJ1-3; D gene ambiguous. Trimming stripped 3 bases from V and 1 base from J, with 7 bases between. The germline V gene encodes CDR1 WNHNN and CDR2 SYGVQD (reference sequence). The CDR3 is made up of 14 amino acids. The CDR3 DNA reads TGCGCCAGCAGTGACGGGAGTTCTGGAAACACCATATATTTT. It is translated as CASSDGSSGNTIYF.

This chain links TRBV5-4 with TRBJ2-1, with D tentatively TRBD1 (6 bases). The CDR3 is made up of 15 amino acids. Germline-derived CDR1 and CDR2 are SGHNT and YYREEE (reference sequence). Trimming cost V 4 bases and J 3 bases, with 14 bases left between them. CDR3 amino acids: CASSPDRLYYNEQFF. CDR3 in DNA: TGTGCCAGCAGCCCCGACAGGCTCTACTACAATGAGCAGTTCTTC.

The chain is built from TRBV6-5 and TRBJ1-5; weak D call: TRBD1 (6 bases). V was pared by 4 bases and J by 0 bases, with 13 bases between. Germline CDR1 reads MNHEY; CDR2 reads SVGAGI. The CDR3 runs 16 residues. CDR3 in DNA: TGTGCCAGCAGTTCGGGACACTATTATAGCAATCAGCCCCAGCATTTT. It yields the protein CASSSGHYYSNQPQHF.

The chain combines TRBV5-8 with TRBJ2-3, with D possibly matching TRBD1 (6 bases). This CDR3 spans 14 amino acids. Germline CDR1 reads SGHTS; CDR2 reads YDEGEE. V lost 5 bases, J lost 1 base, and 11 bases lay in between. In nucleotides, the CDR3 is TGTGCCAGCAGTCACAGGGCTGGCACAGATACGCAGTATTTT. Residues: CASSHRAGTDTQYF.

This chain connects TRBV19 to TRBJ1-2, with TRBD1 matching 10 bases. The CDR3 covers 16 residues. Germline CDR1 is LNHDA and CDR2 is SQIVND (reference sequence). V was pared by 10 bases and J by 5 bases, with 16 bases of the junction left unmatched. Here the CDR3 reads CANSSTGTGDIYGYTF. The CDR3 DNA sequence: TGTGCCAACTCTTCCACCGGGACAGGGGATATTTATGGCTACACCTTC.

This clone was seen just once. This chain connects TRBV5-1 to TRBJ1-3; the match to TRBD1 covers 9 bases. This CDR3 spans 16 amino acids. The V gene end was trimmed by 4 bases and the J gene end by 2 bases; junction bases not matched to a gene: 7. Germline CDR1 reads SGHRS; CDR2 reads YFSETQ. The CDR3 sequence is CASSNDRGNTGNTIYF. CDR3 nucleotides: TGCGCCAGCAGCAATGACAGGGGGAATACTGGAAACACCATATATTTT.

The CDR3: CASRETLAGGPDTQYF. The CDR3 DNA reads TGCGCCAGCAGGGAAACCCTAGCGGGGGGGCCAGATACGCAGTATTTT. This rearrangement joins TRBV10-2 to TRBJ2-3; 12 bases agree with TRBD2. CDR1 and CDR2 (germline): WSHSY, SAAADI. V trimming: 6 bases; J trimming: 4 bases; junction bases outside the gene matches: 8. The CDR3 is made up of 16 amino acids.

This sequence joins TRBV5-1 and TRBJ2-2, with D possibly being TRBD1 (5 bases). Germline V CDR1 and CDR2: SGHRS, YFSETQ. CDR3 length equals 15 residues. With 0 bases removed from V and 4 bases from J, the gap between germline ends came to 10 bases. The chain's CDR3 is CASSLEGARTGELFF. CDR3 DNA: TGCGCCAGCAGCTTGGAAGGGGCCCGCACCGGGGAGCTGTTTTTT.

This rearrangement joins TRBV6-1 to TRBJ1-1, with TRBD1 identical over 8 bases. Germline V gene sequence: CDR1 MNHNS, CDR2 SASEGT. The CDR3 runs 15 residues. The junction had 3 bases not matched to a gene; V was cut back by 2 bases and J by 1 base. The CDR3 region is CASSERTGTNTEAFF. CDR3 bases: TGTGCCAGCAGTGAAAGGACAGGGACGAACACTGAAGCTTTCTTT.

The V gene is TRBV19, the J gene TRBJ2-3, with D possibly being TRBD1 (8 bases). CDR1 LNHDA and CDR2 SQIVND come from the germline V gene (reference sequence). This CDR3 contains 15 residues. V lost 6 bases and J lost 5, with 18 bases in between. CDR3 sequence reads: CASRQGGAVGDTQYF. The CDR3 DNA sequence: TGTGCCAGTAGACAGGGGGGGGCCGTTGGAGATACGCAGTATTTT.

The rearrangement joins TRBV19 to TRBJ1-2; tentatively, D is TRBD1 (5 bases). V was shortened by 10 bases and J by 0 bases, with 12 bases between the two germline ends. Germline V lookup: CDR1 LNHDA, CDR2 SQIVND (reference sequence). This CDR3 region has 13 residues. The CDR3 region is CAIKEQANYGYTF. The DNA for the CDR3 is TGTGCCATCAAAGAACAGGCTAACTATGGCTACACCTTC.

The rearrangement uses TRBV5-8 and TRBJ1-6; D is undetermined. V dropped 5 bases and J dropped 0 bases, with 6 bases sitting between them. The CDR3 extends over 14 amino acids. Germline V lookup: CDR1 SGHTS, CDR2 YDEGEE. The CDR3 here is CASRLISYNSPLHF. The CDR3 nucleotides read TGTGCCAGCAGACTCATCTCCTATAATTCACCCCTCCACTTT.

This clone was observed a single time. The genes are TRBV2 and TRBJ2-3; 12 positions match TRBD2. The CDR3 has 15 residues. In germline, CDR1 is SNHLY, CDR2 FYNNEI. Trimming at V came to 1 base and at J to 6 bases, leaving 2 bases not matched to a gene. The CDR3 spells CASSEGTSGVDTQYF. As DNA, the CDR3 is TGTGCCAGCAGTGAAGGGACTAGCGGGGTTGATACGCAGTATTTT.

This chain links TRBV9 with TRBJ1-2; 8 positions match TRBD1. Germline loops: CDR1 SGDLS, CDR2 YYNGEE. CDR3 length equals 13 residues. The ends lost 0 bases at V and 5 bases at J; junction bases unmatched: 0. The CDR3 coding sequence is TGTGCCAGCAGCGTAGGGACAGGGTATGGCTACACCTTC. It yields the protein CASSVGTGYGYTF.

The gene calls are TRBV30 and TRBJ2-1; 8 positions match TRBD2. Germline loops: CDR1 GTSNPN, CDR2 SVGIG (reference sequence). The CDR3 length is 14 residues. Unmatched junction bases numbered 4, after V lost 5 bases and J lost 1 base. CDR3 coding DNA: TGTGCCTGGGATATAGCGGGGTCCTACAATGAGCAGTTCTTC. It encodes CAWDIAGSYNEQFF.

The chain employs TRBV6-2 or TRBV6-3 and TRBJ1-2, with D possibly being TRBD1 (5 bases). The V end was cut by 6 bases, the J end by 8 bases, with 19 bases between. Germline-derived CDR1 and CDR2 are MNHEY and SVGEGT. The CDR3 totals 14 residues. CDR3 sequence (DNA): TGTGCCAGCAGGCCTCCGGCGGGGGGTGGAGGCTACACCTTC. Its translation is CASRPPAGGGGYTF.

The rearrangement joins TRBV6-6 to TRBJ2-3, with 14 bases matching TRBD2. J was trimmed by 0 bases and V by 5 bases; bases with no gene match: 10. The CDR3 totals 19 residues. Germline CDR1 MNHNY, CDR2 SVGAGI (reference sequence). As DNA, the CDR3 is TGTGCCAGCAGTCCCCTCCGACTAGCGGGGGGGTTTAGCACAGATACGCAGTATTTT. This translates into CASSPLRLAGGFSTDTQYF.

This clone rates as medium-sized. V gene TRBV4-3 combines with J gene TRBJ1-2; possible D gene TRBD1, 6 bases. CDR3 length equals 15 residues. CDR1 is LGHNA and CDR2 is YSLEER in the germline V gene. Trimming pared 0 bases from V and 5 bases from J, leaving 13 bases between. CDR3 DNA: TGCGCCAGCAGCCAAGAACTGCAGGGGCTGTATGGCTACACCTTC. Protein sequence: CASSQELQGLYGYTF.